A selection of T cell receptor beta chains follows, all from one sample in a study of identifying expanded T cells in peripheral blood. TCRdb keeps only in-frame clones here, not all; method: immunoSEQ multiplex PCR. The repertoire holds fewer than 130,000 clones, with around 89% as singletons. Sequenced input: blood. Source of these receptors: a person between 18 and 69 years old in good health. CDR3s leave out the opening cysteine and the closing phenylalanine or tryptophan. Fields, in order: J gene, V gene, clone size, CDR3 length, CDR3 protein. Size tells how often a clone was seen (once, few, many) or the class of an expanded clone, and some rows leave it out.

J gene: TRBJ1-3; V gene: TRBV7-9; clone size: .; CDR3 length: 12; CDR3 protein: ASSLLSSGNTIY
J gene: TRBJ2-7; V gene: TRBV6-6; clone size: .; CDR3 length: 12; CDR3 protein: ASRTGTGAYEQY
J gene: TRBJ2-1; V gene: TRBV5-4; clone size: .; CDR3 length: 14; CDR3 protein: ASSLGLAGGYNEQF
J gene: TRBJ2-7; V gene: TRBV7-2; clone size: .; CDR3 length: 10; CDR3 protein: ASSPTVYEQY
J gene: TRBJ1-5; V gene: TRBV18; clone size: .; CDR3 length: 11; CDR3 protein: ASSPKQGQPQH
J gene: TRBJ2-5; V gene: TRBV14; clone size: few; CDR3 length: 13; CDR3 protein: ASSQGFAQQETQY
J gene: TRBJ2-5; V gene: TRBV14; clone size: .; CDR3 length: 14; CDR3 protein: ASSHKRGGPGETQY
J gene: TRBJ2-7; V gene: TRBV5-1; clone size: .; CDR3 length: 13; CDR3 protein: ASSLSPGGPAEQY
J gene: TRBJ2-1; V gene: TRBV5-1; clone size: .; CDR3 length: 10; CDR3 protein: ASSSGYNEQF
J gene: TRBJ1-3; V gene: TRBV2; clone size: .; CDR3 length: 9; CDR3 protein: ASSAGNTIY
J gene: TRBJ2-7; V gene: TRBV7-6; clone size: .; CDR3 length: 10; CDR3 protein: ASSLARNEQY
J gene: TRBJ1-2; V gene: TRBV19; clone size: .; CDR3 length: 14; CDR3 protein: ASSIPRRGLNYGYT
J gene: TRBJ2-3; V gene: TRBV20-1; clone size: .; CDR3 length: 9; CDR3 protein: SGPSSDTQY
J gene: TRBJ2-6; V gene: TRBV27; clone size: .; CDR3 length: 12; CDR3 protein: ASRSSFGANVLT
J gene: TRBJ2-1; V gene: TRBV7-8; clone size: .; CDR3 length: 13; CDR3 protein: ASSLRLGTYNEQF
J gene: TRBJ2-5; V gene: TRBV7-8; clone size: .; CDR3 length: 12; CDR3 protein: ASSPGLYQETQY
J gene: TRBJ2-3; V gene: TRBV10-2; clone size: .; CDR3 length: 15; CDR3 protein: ASSESLAGGPWDTQY
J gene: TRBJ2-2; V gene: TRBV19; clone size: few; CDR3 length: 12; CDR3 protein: ASSLGADTGELF
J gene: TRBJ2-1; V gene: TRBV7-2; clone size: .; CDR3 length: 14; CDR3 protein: ASSLVGSSGPYEQF
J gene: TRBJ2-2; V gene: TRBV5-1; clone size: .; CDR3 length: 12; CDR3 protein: ASSLGAESGELF
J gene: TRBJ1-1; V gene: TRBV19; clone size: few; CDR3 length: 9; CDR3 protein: ASGWNTEAF
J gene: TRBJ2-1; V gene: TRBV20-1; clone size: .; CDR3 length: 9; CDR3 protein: SARDRDEQF
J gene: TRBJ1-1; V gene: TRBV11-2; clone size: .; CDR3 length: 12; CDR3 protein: ASSLVEYATEAF
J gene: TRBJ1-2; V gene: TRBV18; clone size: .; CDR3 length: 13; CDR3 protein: ASSPQASGEYGYT
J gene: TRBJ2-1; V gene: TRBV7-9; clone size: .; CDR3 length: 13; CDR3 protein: ASSSPAGAYNEQF
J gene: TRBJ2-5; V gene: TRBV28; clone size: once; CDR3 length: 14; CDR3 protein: ASSSGTSGGRETQY
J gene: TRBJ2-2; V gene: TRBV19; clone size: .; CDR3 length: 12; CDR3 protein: ASSPGSNTGELF
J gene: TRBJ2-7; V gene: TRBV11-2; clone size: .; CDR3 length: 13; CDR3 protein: ASSQTGALSYEQY
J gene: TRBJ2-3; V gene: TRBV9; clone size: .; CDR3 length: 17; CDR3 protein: ASSPYPQLARVSTDTQY
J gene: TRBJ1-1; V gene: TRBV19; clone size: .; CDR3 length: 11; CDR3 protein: ASSKGWGTEAF
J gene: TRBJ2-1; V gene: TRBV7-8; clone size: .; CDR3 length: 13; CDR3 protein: ASSFQRPSYNEQF
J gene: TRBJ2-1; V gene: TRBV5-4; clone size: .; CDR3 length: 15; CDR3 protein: ASSSKTNSGGAGEQF
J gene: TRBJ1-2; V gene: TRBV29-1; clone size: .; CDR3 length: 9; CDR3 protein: SAGGDYGYT
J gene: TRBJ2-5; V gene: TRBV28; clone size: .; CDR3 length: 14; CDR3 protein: ASNTGTGGLQETQY
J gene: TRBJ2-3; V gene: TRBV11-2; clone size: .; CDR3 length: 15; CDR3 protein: ASSLFSSNEVADTQY
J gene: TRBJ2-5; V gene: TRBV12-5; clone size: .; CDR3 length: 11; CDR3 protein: AELGKIQETQY
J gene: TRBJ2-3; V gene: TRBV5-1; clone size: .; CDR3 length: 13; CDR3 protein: ASSRMTGGTDTQY
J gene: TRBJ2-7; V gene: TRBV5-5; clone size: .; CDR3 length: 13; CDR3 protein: ASSLGNPGSYEQY
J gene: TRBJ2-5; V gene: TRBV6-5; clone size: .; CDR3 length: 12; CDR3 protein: ASSPGALEATQY